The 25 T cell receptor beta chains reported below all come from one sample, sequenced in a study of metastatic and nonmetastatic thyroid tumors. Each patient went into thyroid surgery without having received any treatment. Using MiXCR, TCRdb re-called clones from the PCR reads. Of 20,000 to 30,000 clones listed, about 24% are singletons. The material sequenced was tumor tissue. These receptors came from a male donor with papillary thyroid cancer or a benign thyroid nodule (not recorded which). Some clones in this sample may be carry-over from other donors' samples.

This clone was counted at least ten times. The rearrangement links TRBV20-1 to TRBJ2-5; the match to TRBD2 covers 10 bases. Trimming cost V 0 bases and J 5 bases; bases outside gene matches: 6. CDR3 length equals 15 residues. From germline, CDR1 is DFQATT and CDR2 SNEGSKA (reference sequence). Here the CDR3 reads CSAREASGSLETQYF. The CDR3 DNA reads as TGCAGTGCTAGAGAGGCTAGCGGGAGTCTCGAGACCCAGTACTTC.

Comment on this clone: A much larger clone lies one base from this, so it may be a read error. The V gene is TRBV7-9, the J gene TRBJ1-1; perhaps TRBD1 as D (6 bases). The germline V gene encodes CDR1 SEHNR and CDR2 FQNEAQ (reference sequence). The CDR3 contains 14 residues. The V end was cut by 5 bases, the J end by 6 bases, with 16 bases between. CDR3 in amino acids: CASSADSFRAEAFF. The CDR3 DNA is TGTGCCAGCAGCGCGGACAGTTTTCGGGCTGAAGCTTTCTTT.

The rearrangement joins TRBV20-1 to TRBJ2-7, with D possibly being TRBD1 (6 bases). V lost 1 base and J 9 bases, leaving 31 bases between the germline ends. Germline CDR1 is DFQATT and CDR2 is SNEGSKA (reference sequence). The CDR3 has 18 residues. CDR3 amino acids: CSARASRGFYMRATGQYF. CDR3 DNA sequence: TGCAGTGCTAGAGCCTCCAGGGGTTTTTATATGAGAGCCACGGGGCAGTACTTC.

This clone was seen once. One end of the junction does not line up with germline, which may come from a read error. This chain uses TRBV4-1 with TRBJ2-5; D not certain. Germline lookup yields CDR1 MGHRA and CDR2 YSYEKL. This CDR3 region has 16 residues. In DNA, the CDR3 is TGTGCCAGCAGCCCGATCAGACAACATGGGCGGGAGACCCAGTACTTC. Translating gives CASSPIRQHGRETQYF.

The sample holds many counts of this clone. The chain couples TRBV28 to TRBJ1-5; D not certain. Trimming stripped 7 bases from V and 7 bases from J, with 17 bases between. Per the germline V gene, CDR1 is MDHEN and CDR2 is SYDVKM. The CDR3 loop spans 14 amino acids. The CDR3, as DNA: TGTGCCAGCACCCCCCCCGGGCTTACACAGCCCCAGCATTTT. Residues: CASTPPGLTQPQHF.

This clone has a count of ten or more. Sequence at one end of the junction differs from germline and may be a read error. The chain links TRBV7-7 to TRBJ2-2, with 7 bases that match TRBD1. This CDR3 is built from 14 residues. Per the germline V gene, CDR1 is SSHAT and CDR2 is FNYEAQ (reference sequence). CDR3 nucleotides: TGTGCTAGCAGCTCGACAGGGTTCACCGGGGAGCTGTTTTTT. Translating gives CASSSTGFTGELFF. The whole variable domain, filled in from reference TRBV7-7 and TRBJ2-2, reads GAGVSQSPRYKVTKRGQDVTLRCDPISSHATLYWYQQALGQGPEFLTYFNYEAQPDKSGLPSDRFSAERPEGSISTLTIQRTEQRDSAMYRCASSSTGFTGELFFGEGSRLTVL.

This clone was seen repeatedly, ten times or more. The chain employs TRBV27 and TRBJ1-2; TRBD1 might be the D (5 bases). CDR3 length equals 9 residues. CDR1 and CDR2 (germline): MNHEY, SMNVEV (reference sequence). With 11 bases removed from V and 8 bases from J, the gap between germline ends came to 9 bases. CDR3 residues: CAGGDGYTF. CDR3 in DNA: TGTGCCGGGGGAGACGGCTACACCTTC.

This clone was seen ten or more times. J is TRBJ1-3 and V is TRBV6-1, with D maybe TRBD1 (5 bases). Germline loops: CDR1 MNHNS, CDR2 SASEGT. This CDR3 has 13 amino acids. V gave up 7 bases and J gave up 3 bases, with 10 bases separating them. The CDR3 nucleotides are TGTGCCAGCACCCGACAGCTTGGAAACACCATATATTTT. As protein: CASTRQLGNTIYF.

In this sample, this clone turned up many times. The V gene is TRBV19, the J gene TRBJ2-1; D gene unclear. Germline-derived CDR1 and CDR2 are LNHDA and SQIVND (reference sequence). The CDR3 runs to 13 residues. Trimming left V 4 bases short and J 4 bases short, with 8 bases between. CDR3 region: CASSTLRYNEQFF. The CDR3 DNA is TGTGCCAGTAGTACACTTAGATACAATGAGCAGTTCTTC.

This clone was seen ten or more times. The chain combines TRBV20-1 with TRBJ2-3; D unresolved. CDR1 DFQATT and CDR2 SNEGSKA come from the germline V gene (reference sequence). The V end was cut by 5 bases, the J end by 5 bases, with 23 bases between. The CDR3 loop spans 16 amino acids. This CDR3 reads CSAPRAPATWRDTQYF. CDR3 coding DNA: TGCAGTGCTCCCCGGGCGCCAGCGACCTGGCGAGATACGCAGTATTTT.

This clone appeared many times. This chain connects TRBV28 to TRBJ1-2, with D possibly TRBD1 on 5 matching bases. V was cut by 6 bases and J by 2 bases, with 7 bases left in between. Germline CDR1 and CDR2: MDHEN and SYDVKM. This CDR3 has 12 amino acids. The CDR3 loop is CASRGGNYGYTF. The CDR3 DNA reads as TGTGCCAGCAGGGGGGGGAACTATGGCTACACCTTC.

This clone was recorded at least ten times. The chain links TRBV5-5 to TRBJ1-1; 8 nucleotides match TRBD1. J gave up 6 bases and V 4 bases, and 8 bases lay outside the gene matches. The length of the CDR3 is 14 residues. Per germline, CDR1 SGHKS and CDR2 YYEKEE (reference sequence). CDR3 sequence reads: CASSPGQGFAEAFF. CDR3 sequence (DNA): TGTGCCAGCAGCCCCGGACAGGGATTCGCTGAAGCTTTCTTT. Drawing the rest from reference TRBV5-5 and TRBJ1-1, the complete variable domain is DAGVTQSPTHLIKTRGQQVTLRCSPISGHKSVSWYQQVLGQGPQFIFQYYEKEERGRGNFPDRFSARQFPNYSSELNVNALLLGDSALYLCASSPGQGFAEAFFGQGTRLTVV.

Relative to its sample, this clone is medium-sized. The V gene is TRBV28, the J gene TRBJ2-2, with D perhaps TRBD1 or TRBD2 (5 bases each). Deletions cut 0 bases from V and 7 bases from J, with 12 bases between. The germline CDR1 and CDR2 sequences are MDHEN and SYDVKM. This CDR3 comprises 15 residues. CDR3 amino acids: CASSLWWGKVGELFF. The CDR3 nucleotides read TGTGCCAGCAGTTTATGGTGGGGGAAGGTCGGGGAGCTGTTTTTT.

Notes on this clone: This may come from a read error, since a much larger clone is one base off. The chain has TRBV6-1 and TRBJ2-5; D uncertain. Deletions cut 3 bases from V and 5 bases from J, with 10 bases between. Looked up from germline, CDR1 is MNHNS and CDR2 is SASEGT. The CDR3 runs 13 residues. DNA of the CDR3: TGTGCCAGCAGTGAGCCGGTGACGGAGACCCAGTACTTC. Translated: CASSEPVTETQYF.

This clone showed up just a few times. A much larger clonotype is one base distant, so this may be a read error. CDR3 region: CASIPTREWVKNIQYF. In DNA, the CDR3 is TGTGCCAGCATTCCCACCCGGGAGTGGGTCAAAAACATTCAGTACTTC. V and J are TRBV6-1 and TRBJ2-4, with a weak D call TRBD2 (6 bases). Germline V gives CDR1 MNHNS, CDR2 SASEGT. V was shortened by 7 bases and J by 3 bases, with 19 bases between the two germline ends. This CDR3 contains 16 residues.

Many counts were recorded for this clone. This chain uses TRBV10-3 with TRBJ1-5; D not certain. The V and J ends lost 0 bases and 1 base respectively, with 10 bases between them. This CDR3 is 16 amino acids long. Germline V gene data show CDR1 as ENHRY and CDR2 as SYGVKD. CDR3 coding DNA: TGTGCCATCAGTGAGTCGCGGGGTACAAGCAATCAGCCCCAGCATTTT. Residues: CAISESRGTSNQPQHF.

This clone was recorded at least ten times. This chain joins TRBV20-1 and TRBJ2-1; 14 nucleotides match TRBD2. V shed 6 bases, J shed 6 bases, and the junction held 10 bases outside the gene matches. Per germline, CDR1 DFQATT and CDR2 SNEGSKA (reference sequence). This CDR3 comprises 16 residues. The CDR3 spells CSAGTSGRTVLNEQFF. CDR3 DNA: TGCAGTGCGGGGACTAGCGGGAGAACGGTCCTCAATGAGCAGTTCTTC.

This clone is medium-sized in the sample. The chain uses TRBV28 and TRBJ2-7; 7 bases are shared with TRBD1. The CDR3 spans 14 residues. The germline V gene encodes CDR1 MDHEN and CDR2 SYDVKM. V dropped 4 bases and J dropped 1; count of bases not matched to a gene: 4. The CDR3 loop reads CASSSDRESYEQYF. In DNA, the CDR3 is TGTGCCAGCAGTTCAGACAGGGAGTCCTACGAGCAGTACTTC.

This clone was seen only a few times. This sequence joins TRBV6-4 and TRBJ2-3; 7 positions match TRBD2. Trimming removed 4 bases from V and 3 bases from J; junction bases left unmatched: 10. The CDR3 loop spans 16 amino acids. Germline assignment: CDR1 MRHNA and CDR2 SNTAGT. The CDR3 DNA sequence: TGTGCCAGCAGTGTGTCGAGCGGTAGCGGGACAGATACGCAGTATTTT. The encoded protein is CASSVSSGSGTDTQYF.

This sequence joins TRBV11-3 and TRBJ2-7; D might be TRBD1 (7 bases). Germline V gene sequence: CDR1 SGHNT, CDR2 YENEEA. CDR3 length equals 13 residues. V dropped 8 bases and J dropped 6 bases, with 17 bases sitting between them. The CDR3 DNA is TGTGCCAGCGGGCTCGGGACAGCGGGCGAGCAGTACTTC. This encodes CASGLGTAGEQYF.

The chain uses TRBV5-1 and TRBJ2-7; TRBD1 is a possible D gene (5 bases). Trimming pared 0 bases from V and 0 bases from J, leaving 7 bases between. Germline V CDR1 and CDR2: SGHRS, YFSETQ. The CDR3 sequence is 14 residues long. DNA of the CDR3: TGCGCCAGCAGCTTGGGACAGAGCTCCTACGAGCAGTACTTC. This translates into CASSLGQSSYEQYF.

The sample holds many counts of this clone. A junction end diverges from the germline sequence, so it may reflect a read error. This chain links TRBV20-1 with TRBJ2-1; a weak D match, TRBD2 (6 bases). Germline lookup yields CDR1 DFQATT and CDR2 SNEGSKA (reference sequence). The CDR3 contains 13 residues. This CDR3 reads CSATAGYPNEQFF. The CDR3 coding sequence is TGCAGCGCTACGGCGGGATACCCCAATGAGCAGTTCTTC.

The chain's CDR3 is CASSEGGSGANVLTF. The CDR3 DNA sequence: TGTGCCAGCAGTGAAGGTGGCTCTGGGGCCAACGTCCTGACTTTC. The chain combines TRBV6-1 with TRBJ2-6; unclear D gene. The CDR3 is 15 residues long. V was shortened by 1 base and J by 0 bases, with 4 bases between the two germline ends. Germline V CDR1 and CDR2: MNHNS, SASEGT.

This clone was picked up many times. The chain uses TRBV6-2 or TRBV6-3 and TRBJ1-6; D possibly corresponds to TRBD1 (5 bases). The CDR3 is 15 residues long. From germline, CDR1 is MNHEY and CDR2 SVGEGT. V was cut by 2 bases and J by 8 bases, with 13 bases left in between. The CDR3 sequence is CASSYLTGRDSPLHF. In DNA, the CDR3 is TGTGCCAGCAGTTACCTCACGGGCAGGGATTCACCCCTCCACTTT.

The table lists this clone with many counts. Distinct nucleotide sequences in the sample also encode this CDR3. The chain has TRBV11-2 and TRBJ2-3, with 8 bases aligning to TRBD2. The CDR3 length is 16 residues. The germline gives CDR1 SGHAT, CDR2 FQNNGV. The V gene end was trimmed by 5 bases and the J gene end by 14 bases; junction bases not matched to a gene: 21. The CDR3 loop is CASSLGAGLAGLRLYF. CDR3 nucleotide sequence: TGTGCCAGCAGCCTAGGGGCTGGGCTAGCGGGCCTCCGCTTGTATTTT.